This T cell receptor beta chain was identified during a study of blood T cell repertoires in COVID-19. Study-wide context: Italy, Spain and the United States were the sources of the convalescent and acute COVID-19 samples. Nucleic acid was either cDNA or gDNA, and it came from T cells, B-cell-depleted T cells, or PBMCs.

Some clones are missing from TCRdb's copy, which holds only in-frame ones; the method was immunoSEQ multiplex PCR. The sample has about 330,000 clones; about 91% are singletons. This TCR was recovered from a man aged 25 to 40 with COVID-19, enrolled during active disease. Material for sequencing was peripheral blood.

CDR3 bases: TGTGCCAGCAGTCCAGAAGCGAGACCCTACAATGAGCAGTTCTTC. It encodes CASSPEARPYNEQFF. The chain has TRBV7-3 and TRBJ2-1; unclear D gene. Germline-derived CDR1 and CDR2 are SGHTA and FQGTGA. This CDR3 contains 15 residues. V lost 6 bases and J 2 bases, leaving 14 bases between the germline ends.